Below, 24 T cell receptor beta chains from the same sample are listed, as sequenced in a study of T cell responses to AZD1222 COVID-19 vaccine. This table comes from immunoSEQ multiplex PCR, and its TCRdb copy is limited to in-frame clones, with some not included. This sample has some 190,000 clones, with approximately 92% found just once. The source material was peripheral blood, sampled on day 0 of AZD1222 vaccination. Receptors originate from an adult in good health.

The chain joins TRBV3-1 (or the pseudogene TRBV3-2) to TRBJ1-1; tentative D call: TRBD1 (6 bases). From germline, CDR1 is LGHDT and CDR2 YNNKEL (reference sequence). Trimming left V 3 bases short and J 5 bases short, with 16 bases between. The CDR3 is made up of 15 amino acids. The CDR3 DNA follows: TGTGCCAGCAGCCAGGCCCGTTACAGGGTAACTGAAGCTTTCTTT. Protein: CASSQARYRVTEAFF.

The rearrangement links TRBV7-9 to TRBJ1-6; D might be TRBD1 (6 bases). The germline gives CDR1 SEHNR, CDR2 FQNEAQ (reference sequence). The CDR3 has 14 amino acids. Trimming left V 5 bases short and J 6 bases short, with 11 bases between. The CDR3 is CASSPRQANSPLHF. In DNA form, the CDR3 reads TGTGCCAGCAGCCCTAGACAGGCTAATTCACCCCTCCACTTT.

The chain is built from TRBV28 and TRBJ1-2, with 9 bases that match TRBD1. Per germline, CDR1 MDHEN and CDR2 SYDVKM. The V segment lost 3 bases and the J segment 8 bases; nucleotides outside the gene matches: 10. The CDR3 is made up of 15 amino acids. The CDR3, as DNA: TGTGCCAGCAGTTTGTCGGGACAGGGTAGGCGGGGCTACACCTTC. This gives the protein CASSLSGQGRRGYTF.

The DNA of the CDR3 is TGTGCCACCAGCAGACAGGGCCTCACCGGGGAGCTGTTTTTT. Amino acids: CATSRQGLTGELFF. V and J are TRBV15 and TRBJ2-2, with a tentative D call TRBD1 (5 bases). Germline V gene sequence: CDR1 LNHNV, CDR2 YYDKDF (reference sequence). The CDR3 loop spans 14 amino acids. With 2 bases removed from V and 4 bases from J, the gap between germline ends came to 8 bases.

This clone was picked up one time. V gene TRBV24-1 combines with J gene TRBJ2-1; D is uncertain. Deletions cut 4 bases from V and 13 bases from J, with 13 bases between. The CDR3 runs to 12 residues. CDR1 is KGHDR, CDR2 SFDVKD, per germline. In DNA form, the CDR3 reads TGTGCCACCAGTGAGGTAAGCTGGAACCAGTTCTTC. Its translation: CATSEVSWNQFF.

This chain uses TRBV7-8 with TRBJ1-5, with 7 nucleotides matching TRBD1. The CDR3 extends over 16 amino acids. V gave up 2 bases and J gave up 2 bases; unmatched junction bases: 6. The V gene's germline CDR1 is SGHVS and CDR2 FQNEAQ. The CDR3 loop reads CASSLQQGLGNQPQHF. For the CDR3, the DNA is TGTGCCAGCAGCTTACAACAGGGGTTGGGCAATCAGCCCCAGCATTTT.

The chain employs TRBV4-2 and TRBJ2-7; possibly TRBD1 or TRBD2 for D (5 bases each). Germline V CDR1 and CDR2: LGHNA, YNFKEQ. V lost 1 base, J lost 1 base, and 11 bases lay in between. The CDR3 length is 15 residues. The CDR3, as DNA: TGTGCCAGCAGCCAAGGGGACGCGGAGTCCTACGAGCAGTACTTC. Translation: CASSQGDAESYEQYF.

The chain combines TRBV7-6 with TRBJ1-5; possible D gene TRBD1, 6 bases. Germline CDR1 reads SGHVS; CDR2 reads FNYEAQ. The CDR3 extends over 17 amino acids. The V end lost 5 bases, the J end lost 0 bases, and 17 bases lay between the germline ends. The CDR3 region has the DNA TGTGCCAGCAGCCCCCGGTTGGGGGCATATAGCAATCAGCCCCAGCATTTT. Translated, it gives CASSPRLGAYSNQPQHF.

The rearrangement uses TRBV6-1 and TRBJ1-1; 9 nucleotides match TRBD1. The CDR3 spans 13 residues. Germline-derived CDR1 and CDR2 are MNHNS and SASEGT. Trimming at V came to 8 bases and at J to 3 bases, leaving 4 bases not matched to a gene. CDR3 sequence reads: CASGRTGDTEAFF. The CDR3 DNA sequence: TGTGCCAGCGGAAGGACAGGGGACACTGAAGCTTTCTTT.

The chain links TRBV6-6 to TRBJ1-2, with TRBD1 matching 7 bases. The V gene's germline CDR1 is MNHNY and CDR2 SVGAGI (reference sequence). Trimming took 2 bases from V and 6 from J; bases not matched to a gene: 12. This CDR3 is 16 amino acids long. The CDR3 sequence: CASSYPSDRAGNGYTF. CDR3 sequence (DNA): TGTGCCAGCAGTTACCCCTCAGACAGGGCTGGGAATGGCTACACCTTC.

The CDR3 DNA reads TGCGCCAGCAGCTTTACCTCGGGGACTAGGGTTTACAATGAGCAGTTCTTC. This encodes CASSFTSGTRVYNEQFF. The chain employs TRBV5-1 and TRBJ2-1; 8 bases are shared with TRBD2. J lost 4 bases, V lost 2 bases, and 11 bases had no gene match. Germline V lookup: CDR1 SGHRS, CDR2 YFSETQ. The CDR3 has 17 amino acids.

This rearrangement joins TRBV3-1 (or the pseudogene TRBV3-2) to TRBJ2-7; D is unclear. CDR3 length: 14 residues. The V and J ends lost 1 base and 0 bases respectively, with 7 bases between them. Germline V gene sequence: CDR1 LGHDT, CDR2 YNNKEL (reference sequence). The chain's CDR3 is CASSQGRSSYEQYF. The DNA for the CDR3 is TGTGCCAGCAGCCAAGGCCGGAGCTCCTACGAGCAGTACTTC.

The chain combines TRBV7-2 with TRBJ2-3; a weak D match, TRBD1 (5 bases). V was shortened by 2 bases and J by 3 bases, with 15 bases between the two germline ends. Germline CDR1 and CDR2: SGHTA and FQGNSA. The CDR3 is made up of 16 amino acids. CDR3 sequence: CASSLIGAGRTDTQYF. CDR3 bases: TGTGCCAGCAGCTTAATAGGGGCAGGGCGAACAGATACGCAGTATTTT.

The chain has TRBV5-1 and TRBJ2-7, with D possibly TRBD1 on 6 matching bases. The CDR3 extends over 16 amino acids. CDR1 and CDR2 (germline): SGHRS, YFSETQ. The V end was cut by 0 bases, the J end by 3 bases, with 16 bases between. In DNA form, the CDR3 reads TGCGCCAGCAGCTTGGGACAGGAGGCCGACCTCTACGAGCAGTACTTC. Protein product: CASSLGQEADLYEQYF.

The DNA for the CDR3 is TGTGCCAGCAGTTTTTTGATGAACACTGAAGCTTTCTTT. Encoded protein: CASSFLMNTEAFF. The chain has TRBV27 and TRBJ1-1; D gene uncertain. Deletions cut 3 bases from V and 0 bases from J, with 5 bases between. CDR1 and CDR2 (germline): MNHEY, SMNVEV (reference sequence). This CDR3 contains 13 residues.

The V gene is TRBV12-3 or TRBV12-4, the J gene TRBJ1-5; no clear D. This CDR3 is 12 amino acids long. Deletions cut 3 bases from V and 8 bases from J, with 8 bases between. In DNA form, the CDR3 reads TGTGCCAGCAGTTTGTTAGGAAAGCCCCAGCATTTT. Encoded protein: CASSLLGKPQHF.

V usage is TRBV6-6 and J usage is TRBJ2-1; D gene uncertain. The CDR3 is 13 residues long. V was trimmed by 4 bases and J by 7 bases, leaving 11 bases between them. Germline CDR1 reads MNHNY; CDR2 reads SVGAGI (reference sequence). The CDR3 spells CASSFEDKNEQFF. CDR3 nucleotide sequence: TGTGCCAGCAGTTTCGAAGATAAAAATGAGCAGTTCTTC.

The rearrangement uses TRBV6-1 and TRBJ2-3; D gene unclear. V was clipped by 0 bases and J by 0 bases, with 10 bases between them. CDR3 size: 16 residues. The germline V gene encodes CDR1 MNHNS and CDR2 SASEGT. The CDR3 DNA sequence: TGTGCCAGCAGTGAAGCGGATAGTGGGAGCACAGATACGCAGTATTTT. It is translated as CASSEADSGSTDTQYF.

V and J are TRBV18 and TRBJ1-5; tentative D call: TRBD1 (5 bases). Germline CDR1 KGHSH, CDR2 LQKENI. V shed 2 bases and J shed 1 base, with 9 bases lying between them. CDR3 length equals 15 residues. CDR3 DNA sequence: TGTGCCAGCTCACCAGGGGCACTAAGCAATCAGCCCCAGCATTTT. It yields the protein CASSPGALSNQPQHF.

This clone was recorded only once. The chain's CDR3 is CSVKAGINQPQHF. The CDR3 nucleotides are TGCAGCGTTAAGGCGGGGATCAATCAGCCCCAGCATTTT. The chain recombines TRBV29-1 with TRBJ1-5; no clear D gene. This CDR3 contains 13 residues. The ends were cut back, 5 bases at V and 3 bases at J, with 11 bases in the middle. Germline-derived CDR1 and CDR2 are SQVTM and ANQGSEA.

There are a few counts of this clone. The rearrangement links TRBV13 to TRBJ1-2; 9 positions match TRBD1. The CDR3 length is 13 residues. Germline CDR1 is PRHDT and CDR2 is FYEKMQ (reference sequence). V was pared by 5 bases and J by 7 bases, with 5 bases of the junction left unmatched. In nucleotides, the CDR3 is TGTGCCAGCAGCCAACGGACAGGGGCTGGCTACACCTTC. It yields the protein CASSQRTGAGYTF.

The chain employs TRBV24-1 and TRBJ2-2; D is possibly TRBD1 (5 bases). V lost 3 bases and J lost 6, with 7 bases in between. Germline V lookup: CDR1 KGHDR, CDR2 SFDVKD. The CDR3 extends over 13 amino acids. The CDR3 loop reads CATSDPGPGELFF. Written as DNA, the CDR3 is TGTGCCACCAGTGATCCAGGGCCCGGGGAGCTGTTTTTT.

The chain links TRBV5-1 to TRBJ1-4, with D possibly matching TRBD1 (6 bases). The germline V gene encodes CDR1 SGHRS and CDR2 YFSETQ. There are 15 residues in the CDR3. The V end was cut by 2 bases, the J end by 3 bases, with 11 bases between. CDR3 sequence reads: CASSFRQESNEKLFF. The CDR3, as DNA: TGCGCCAGCAGCTTCAGACAGGAATCTAATGAAAAACTGTTTTTT.

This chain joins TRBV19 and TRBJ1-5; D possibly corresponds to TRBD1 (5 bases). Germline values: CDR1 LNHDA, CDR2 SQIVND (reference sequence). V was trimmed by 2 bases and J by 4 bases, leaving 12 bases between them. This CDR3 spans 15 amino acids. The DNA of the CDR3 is TGTGCCAGTAGTATACGAAGGGGCGGTAATCAGCCCCAGCATTTT. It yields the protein CASSIRRGGNQPQHF.